The clone carrying this TCR beta chain was observed at least ten times. Approximately 10 milliliters was the volume of peripheral blood drawn from each donor. The data belong to a study of blood T cells in healthy people across ages. Germline V gene sequence: CDR1 SGHDN, CDR2 FVKESK. The CDR3 spans 13 residues. The V and J ends lost 6 bases and 3 bases respectively, with 12 bases between them. The second PCR ran about 6 to 11 cycles with a sample-barcoded 5' primer and J-beta primers. From the 5' RACE reads, TCRdb called clonotypes with MiXCR, one entry per CDR3 protein. The table has more than 800,000 distinct CDR3 sequences, more than 25% seen once; the top ten hold roughly 17%.

The rearrangement links TRBV14 to TRBJ2-7; possible D gene TRBD2, 5 bases. The sequence came from an elderly woman in good health. Material: blood. The CDR3 is CASSLDGVYEQYF. The CDR3, as DNA: TGTGCCAGCAGTTTAGACGGGGTCTACGAGCAGTACTTC.